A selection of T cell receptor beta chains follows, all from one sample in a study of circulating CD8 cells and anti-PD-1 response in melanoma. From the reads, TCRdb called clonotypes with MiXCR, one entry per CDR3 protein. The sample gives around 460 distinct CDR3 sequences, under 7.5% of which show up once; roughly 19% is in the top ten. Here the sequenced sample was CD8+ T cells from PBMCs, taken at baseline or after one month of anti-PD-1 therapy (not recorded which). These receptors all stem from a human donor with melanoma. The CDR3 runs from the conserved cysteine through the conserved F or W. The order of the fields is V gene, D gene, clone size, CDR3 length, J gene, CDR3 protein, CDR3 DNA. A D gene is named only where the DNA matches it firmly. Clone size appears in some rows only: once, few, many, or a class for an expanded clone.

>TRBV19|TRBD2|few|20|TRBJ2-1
CASRWAGLAGQDTGYNEQFF
TGTGCCAGTAGGTGGGCCGGACTAGCGGGTCAAGATACAGGCTACAATGAGCAGTTCTTC
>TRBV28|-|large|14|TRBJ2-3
CASSLPGVTDTQYF
TGTGCCAGCAGTTTACCGGGAGTGACAGATACGCAGTATTTT
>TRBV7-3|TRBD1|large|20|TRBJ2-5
CASSRFPPGQGGSTGETQYF
TGTGCCAGCAGCCGATTCCCCCCCGGACAGGGAGGCTCGACGGGAGAGACCCAGTACTTC
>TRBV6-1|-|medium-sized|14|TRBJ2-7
CASSKTEITYEQYF
TGTGCCAGCAGCAAGACAGAAATCACCTACGAGCAGTACTTC
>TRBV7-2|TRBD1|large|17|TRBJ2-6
CASRMTGPVSGANVLTF
TGTGCCAGCAGAATGACAGGGCCGGTAAGCGGGGCCAACGTCCTGACTTTC
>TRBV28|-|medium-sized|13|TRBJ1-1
CASRPRASAEAFF
TGTGCCAGCAGACCTAGGGCAAGCGCTGAAGCTTTCTTT
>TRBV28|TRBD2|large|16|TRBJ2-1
CASSSLTSGGHNEQFF
TGTGCCAGCAGTTCCCTTACTAGCGGGGGACACAATGAGCAGTTCTTC
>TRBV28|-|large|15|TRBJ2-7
CASSQVADSSYEQYF
TGTGCCAGCAGCCAGGTAGCGGATTCCTCCTACGAGCAGTACTTC
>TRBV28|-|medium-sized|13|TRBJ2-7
CASSFGDAYEQYF
TGTGCCAGCAGTTTTGGAGACGCCTACGAGCAGTACTTC
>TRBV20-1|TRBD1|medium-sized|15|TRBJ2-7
CSARERDRAPYEQYF
TGCAGTGCTAGAGAACGAGACAGGGCCCCCTACGAGCAGTACTTC
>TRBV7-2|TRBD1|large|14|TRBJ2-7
CASSLGGQDYEQYF
TGTGCCAGCAGCTTAGGGGGACAGGACTACGAGCAGTACTTC
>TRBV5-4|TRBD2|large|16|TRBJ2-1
CASSFLASGAYNEQFF
TGTGCCAGCAGCTTTTTAGCTAGCGGCGCCTACAATGAGCAGTTCTTC
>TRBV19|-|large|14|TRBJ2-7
CASSMEGSSYEQYF
TGTGCCAGTAGTATGGAGGGAAGCTCCTACGAGCAGTACTTC
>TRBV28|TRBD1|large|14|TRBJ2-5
CASSGQGAEETQYF
TGTGCCAGCAGCGGACAGGGGGCGGAAGAGACCCAGTACTTC
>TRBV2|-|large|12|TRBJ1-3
CASSDAGNTIYF
TGTGCCAGCAGTGATGCTGGAAACACCATATATTTT
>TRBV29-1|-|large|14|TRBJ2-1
CSVVDGSSYNEQFF
TGCAGCGTTGTGGACGGGAGCTCCTACAATGAGCAGTTCTTC
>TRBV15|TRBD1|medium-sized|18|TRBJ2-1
CATSRVSSEGQVTYGQFF
TGTGCCACCAGCAGAGTTTCGTCTGAGGGACAGGTGACCTATGGGCAGTTCTTC
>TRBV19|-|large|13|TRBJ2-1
CASSSGGFNEQFF
TGTGCCAGTAGTAGCGGGGGCTTTAATGAGCAGTTCTTC
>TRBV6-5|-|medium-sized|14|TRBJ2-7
CASSYGGAGYEQYF
TGTGCCAGCAGTTACGGGGGGGCAGGGTACGAGCAGTACTTC
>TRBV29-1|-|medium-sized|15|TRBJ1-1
CSVEGGAGSNTEAFF
TGCAGCGTTGAAGGCGGGGCAGGGTCTAACACTGAAGCTTTCTTT
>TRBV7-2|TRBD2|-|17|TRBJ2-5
CASSLDRNGLDILTQYF
TGTGCCAGCAGCTTGGATCGGAACGGACTAGACATCCTGACCCAGTACTTC
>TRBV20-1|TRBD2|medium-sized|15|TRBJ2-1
CSASVAGVVYNEQFF
TGCAGTGCTTCCGTAGCGGGAGTGGTCTACAATGAGCAGTTCTTC
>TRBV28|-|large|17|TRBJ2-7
CASSFDTGPQRSYEQYF
TGTGCCAGCAGTTTTGATACAGGGCCTCAACGATCCTACGAGCAGTACTTC
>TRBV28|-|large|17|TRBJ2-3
CASRVPGPEARTDTQYF
TGTGCCAGCAGGGTACCCGGGCCCGAGGCTCGCACAGATACGCAGTATTTT
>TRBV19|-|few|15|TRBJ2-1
CASSIDPGGDNEQFF
TGTGCCAGTAGTATAGATCCCGGGGGTGACAATGAGCAGTTCTTC
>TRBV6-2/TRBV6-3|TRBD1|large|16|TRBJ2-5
CASSPDRDEWAETQYF
TGTGCCAGCAGTCCCGACAGGGATGAATGGGCAGAGACCCAGTACTTC
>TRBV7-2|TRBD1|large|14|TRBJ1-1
CASSLGPYRGEAFF
TGTGCCAGCAGCTTAGGGCCGTACAGGGGTGAAGCTTTCTTT
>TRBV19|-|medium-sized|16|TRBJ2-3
CASSNDYWPRTDTQYF
TGTGCCAGTAGCAACGACTATTGGCCTCGCACAGATACGCAGTATTTT
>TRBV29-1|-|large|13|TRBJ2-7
CSVAPGPIYEQYF
TGCAGCGTGGCTCCCGGGCCGATCTACGAGCAGTACTTC
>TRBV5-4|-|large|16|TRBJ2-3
CASRPGGFPSADTQYF
TGTGCCAGCAGACCCGGTGGTTTTCCCAGCGCAGATACGCAGTATTTT
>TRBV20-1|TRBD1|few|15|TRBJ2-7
CSAGERDRAPYEQYF
TGCAGTGCTGGAGAACGAGACAGGGCCCCCTACGAGCAGTACTTC
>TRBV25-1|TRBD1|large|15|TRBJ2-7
CASSESPGQGYEQYF
TGTGCCAGCAGTGAATCTCCGGGACAGGGTTACGAGCAGTACTTC
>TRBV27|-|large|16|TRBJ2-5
CASSLSYGLRQETQYF
TGTGCCAGCAGTTTATCTTATGGTTTACGTCAAGAGACCCAGTACTTC
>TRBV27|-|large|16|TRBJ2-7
CASSSQTVGTPYEQYF
TGTGCCAGCAGTTCTCAGACTGTAGGCACCCCCTACGAGCAGTACTTC
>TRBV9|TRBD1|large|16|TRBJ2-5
CASSVEGQGALETQYF
TGTGCCAGCAGCGTAGAGGGACAGGGTGCTTTGGAGACCCAGTACTTC
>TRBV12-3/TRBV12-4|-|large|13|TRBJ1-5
CASSSSGGKPQHF
TGTGCCAGCAGTTCCTCCGGCGGAAAGCCCCAGCATTTT
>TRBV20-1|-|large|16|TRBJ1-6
CSARGERQDIDSPLHF
TGCAGTGCTAGAGGGGAACGTCAGGACATAGATTCACCCCTCCACTTT
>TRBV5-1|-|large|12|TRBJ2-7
CASSGLSYEQYF
TGCGCCAGCAGCGGGCTCTCCTACGAGCAGTACTTC
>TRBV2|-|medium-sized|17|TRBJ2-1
CASSVPPTGVNNNEQFF
TGTGCCAGCAGTGTACCCCCGACAGGAGTAAATAACAATGAGCAGTTCTTC
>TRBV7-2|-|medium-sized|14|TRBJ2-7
CAGSSSGLPGEQYF
TGTGCCGGCAGCTCCTCGGGGCTCCCGGGGGAGCAGTACTTC
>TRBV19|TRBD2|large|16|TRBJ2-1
CASTDTGTTVGLEQFF
TGTGCCAGTACTGATACCGGGACTACGGTAGGCCTTGAGCAGTTCTTC
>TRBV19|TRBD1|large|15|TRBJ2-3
CASSMRDRGTDTQYF
TGTGCCAGTAGTATGAGGGACAGGGGTACAGATACGCAGTATTTT
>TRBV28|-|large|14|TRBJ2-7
CASTPGQLLNEQYF
TGTGCCAGCACGCCCGGACAGCTTCTGAACGAGCAGTACTTC
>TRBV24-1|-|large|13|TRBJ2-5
CATSSDNQETQYF
TGTGCCACCAGTTCGGACAACCAAGAGACCCAGTACTTC
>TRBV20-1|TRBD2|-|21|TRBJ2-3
CSASFDPLGSSTSGITDTQYF
TGCAGTGCTAGTTTCGATCCCCTTGGGTCGTCGACTAGCGGGATCACAGATACGCAGTATTTT
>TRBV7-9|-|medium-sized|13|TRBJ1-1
CASSLPANTEAFF
TGTGCCAGCAGCTTACCGGCGAACACTGAAGCTTTCTTT
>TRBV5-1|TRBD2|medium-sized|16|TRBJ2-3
CASSAGLAGCTDTQYF
TGCGCCAGCAGCGCGGGACTAGCGGGTTGCACAGATACGCAGTATTTT
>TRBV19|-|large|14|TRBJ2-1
CASSPQYAYNEQFF
TGTGCCAGTAGTCCCCAGTATGCCTACAATGAGCAGTTCTTC
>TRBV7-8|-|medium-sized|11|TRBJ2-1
CASSSGGPKFF
TGTGCCAGCAGCTCGGGCGGCCCCAAGTTCTTC
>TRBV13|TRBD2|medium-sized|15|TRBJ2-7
CASSPSGMFSYEQYF
TGTGCCAGCAGCCCTAGCGGGATGTTCTCCTACGAGCAGTACTTC
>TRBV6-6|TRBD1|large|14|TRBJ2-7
CASSYRDRDWEQYF
TGTGCCAGCAGTTACCGGGACAGGGATTGGGAGCAGTACTTC
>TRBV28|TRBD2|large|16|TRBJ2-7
CASRGIGASGPYEQYF
TGTGCCAGCAGGGGAATAGGGGCTAGCGGGCCCTACGAGCAGTACTTC
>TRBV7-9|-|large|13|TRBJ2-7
CASSLGGVYEQYF
TGTGCCAGCAGCTTAGGAGGCGTTTACGAGCAGTACTTC
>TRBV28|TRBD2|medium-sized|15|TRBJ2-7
CASSDTSGVTYEQYF
TGTGCCAGCAGTGACACTAGCGGAGTTACCTACGAGCAGTACTTC
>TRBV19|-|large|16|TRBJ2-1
CASSIVGAFSYNEQFF
TGTGCCAGTAGTATAGTAGGCGCGTTCTCCTACAATGAGCAGTTCTTC
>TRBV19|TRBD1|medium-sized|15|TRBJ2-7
CASSTGTGSSYEQYF
TGTGCCAGTAGTACCGGGACAGGCAGCTCCTACGAGCAGTACTTC
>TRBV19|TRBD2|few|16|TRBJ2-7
CASSFGRLAGTYEQYF
TGTGCCAGTAGCTTCGGTCGACTAGCGGGAACCTACGAGCAGTACTTC
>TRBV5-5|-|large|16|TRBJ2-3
CASSPVGGASTDTQYF
TGTGCCAGCAGCCCGGTGGGGGGGGCTTCCACAGATACGCAGTATTTT
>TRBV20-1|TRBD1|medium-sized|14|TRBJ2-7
CSAEPGTGGYEQYF
TGCAGTGCTGAACCCGGGACAGGGGGCTACGAGCAGTACTTC
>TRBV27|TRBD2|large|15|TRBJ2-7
CASSIAGGGDYEQYF
TGTGCCAGCAGCATAGCGGGAGGAGGGGACTACGAGCAGTACTTC